This T cell receptor beta chain was sequenced in a study of T cell clonality in common variable immunodeficiency. Study results and caveats: Shared TCRbeta clones were fewer between CVID subjects than controls. CVID subjects had higher TCRbeta clonality than healthy controls, most marked in about a third. In common variable immunodeficiency, TCR beta chains reportedly carried fewer deletions and N-nucleotide insertions.

The CDR3 is 12 residues long. Germline lookup yields CDR1 SGHTA and CDR2 FQGNSA. CVID and control samples used equivalent genomic DNA input. TCRdb keeps only in-frame clones here, not all; method: immunoSEQ multiplex PCR. The sample shows some 28,000 clones, no singletons; the ten largest hold about an eighth. The table lists this clone with many counts. Antigen: not known. Sequencing ends 3 residues short of the CDR3 end; the germline J gene provides the rest. The sequenced sample consisted of peripheral blood mononuclear cells. This chain connects TRBV7-2 to TRBJ1-2, with a tentative D call TRBD1 (5 bases). This receptor was obtained from a person aged 18 to 69 in good health. The covered CDR3 bases are TGTGCCAGCAGCTTAGAGGGGTGGGGC. It encodes CASSLEGWG. The whole CDR3 protein reads CASSLEGWGYTF. The complete variable domain, with remaining parts taken from reference TRBV7-2 and TRBJ1-2, reads GAGVSQSPSNKVTEKGKDVELRCDPISGHTALYWYRQSLGQGLEFLIYFQGNSAPDKSGLPSDRFSAERTGGSVSTLTIQRTQQEDSAVYLCASSLEGWGYTFGSGTRLTVV.